The clone carrying this TCR beta chain was counted a single time. While the first cohort had 500 to 700 subjects, the donors belonged to the separate validation cohort of about 110 subjects. Clones were sequenced by immunoSEQ multiplex PCR, and TCRdb holds only the in-frame ones, with some missing. The sample yields about 180,000 clones, approximately 90% seen once. Germline V gene sequence: CDR1 MNHEY, CDR2 SVGAGI. The length of the CDR3 is 16 residues. J gave up 1 base and V 0 bases, and 0 bases lay outside the gene matches. This entry comes from a study of cytomegalovirus exposure and HLA in healthy donors. Whole-study context: The approximately 610 first-cohort repertoires shared a platform with the approximately 130 validation repertoires, as reported in a later analysis.

Sequenced input: PBMCs. This receptor was taken from a woman aged 30 to 39 in good health and CMV-seronegative. The J gene is TRBJ1-5, the V gene TRBV6-5; 10 nucleotides align to TRBD1. The CDR3 spells CASSYSGQGSNQPQHF. The CDR3 DNA reads TGTGCCAGCAGTTACTCGGGACAGGGGAGCAATCAGCCCCAGCATTTT.